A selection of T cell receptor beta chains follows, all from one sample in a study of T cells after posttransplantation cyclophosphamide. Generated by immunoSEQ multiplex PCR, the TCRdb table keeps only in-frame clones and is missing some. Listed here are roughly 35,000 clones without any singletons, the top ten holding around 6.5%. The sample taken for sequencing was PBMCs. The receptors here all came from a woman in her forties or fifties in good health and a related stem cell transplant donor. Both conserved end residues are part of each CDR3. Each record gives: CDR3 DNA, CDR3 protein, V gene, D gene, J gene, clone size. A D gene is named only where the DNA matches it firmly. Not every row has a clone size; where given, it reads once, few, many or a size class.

TGCAGCGTTGATTCTGGGACAGGGGGCTCGTTTGGGACTGAAGCTTTCTTT	CSVDSGTGGSFGTEAFF	TRBV29-1	TRBD1	TRBJ1-1	.
TGTGCCAGCAGTGCCAGGGAAAGCAATCAGCCCCAGCATTTT	CASSARESNQPQHF	TRBV12-3/TRBV12-4	.	TRBJ1-5	many
TGTGCCTGGAGTCGAGCGGGGAGTTCAGGAGATACGCAGTATTTT	CAWSRAGSSGDTQYF	TRBV30	TRBD2	TRBJ2-3	.
TGTGCCAGCACTTGGACAGCAGCTAATGAAAAACTGTTTTTT	CASTWTAANEKLFF	TRBV6-1	.	TRBJ1-4	many
TGTGCCAGCAGCTTAGACAGGACTGTTGGAACTGAAGCTTTCTTT	CASSLDRTVGTEAFF	TRBV5-4	.	TRBJ1-1	many
TGTGCCAGCAGCCTACGACTAGCGGGAGTAGGCCAAGAAACCCAGTACTTC	CASSLRLAGVGQETQYF	TRBV2	TRBD2	TRBJ2-5	.
TGCGCCAGCAGCTTGAGGGGACTAGGAGCCAACGTCCTGACTTTC	CASSLRGLGANVLTF	TRBV5-1	TRBD2	TRBJ2-6	.
TGTGCCAGCAGCTTAGCGGGAGAGATCCAAGAGACCCAGTACTTC	CASSLAGEIQETQYF	TRBV6-2/TRBV6-3	TRBD2	TRBJ2-5	many
TGTGCCAGTAGTATGATAGCGGGACTCAGGGAGACCCAGTACTTC	CASSMIAGLRETQYF	TRBV19	TRBD2	TRBJ2-5	many
TGTGCCAGCAGCGCGACTCGAGATACGCAGTATTTT	CASSATRDTQYF	TRBV6-5	.	TRBJ2-3	many
TGTGCCATCAGAGTCCGGGACTCTGAGCAGTTCTTC	CAIRVRDSEQFF	TRBV10-3	.	TRBJ2-1	many
TGTGCCAGCAGCTTGGGTTTGGGGCGAAACAACCAAGAGACCCAGTACTTC	CASSLGLGRNNQETQYF	TRBV5-4	.	TRBJ2-5	many
TGTGCCAGCAGCTCCGGGACTAGCGGGGAGACCCAGTACTTC	CASSSGTSGETQYF	TRBV9	TRBD2	TRBJ2-5	many
TGTGCCAGCAGCTTAGATCTGGGGGCGAAGGACGAGCAGTACTTC	CASSLDLGAKDEQYF	TRBV11-3	.	TRBJ2-7	many
TGTGCCAGCAGTTACTCGCTATACGAGCAGTACTTC	CASSYSLYEQYF	TRBV6-6	.	TRBJ2-7	many
TGTGCCAGCAGCGCCGGAACCCCGGGCTATGGCTACACCTTC	CASSAGTPGYGYTF	TRBV7-9	.	TRBJ1-2	many
TGTGCCAGTAGTACGGACAGGGGTTATCAGCCCCAGCATTTT	CASSTDRGYQPQHF	TRBV19	TRBD1	TRBJ1-5	many
TGTGCCAGCAGTCCTGGACAGGGGTGGGACAATGAGCAGTTCTTC	CASSPGQGWDNEQFF	TRBV6-2/TRBV6-3	TRBD1	TRBJ2-1	many